This T cell receptor beta chain was sequenced in a study of T-cell memory formation after mild COVID-19. General study results and limits: Contracting CD8+ clones were enriched in EMRA, CD4+ mainly in CM and EM.

This clonotype was counted once. The antigen is undetermined. V was pared by 1 base and J by 7 bases, with 6 bases of the junction left unmatched. This CDR3 comprises 14 residues. From germline, CDR1 is SGHTA and CDR2 FQGNSA. TCRdb re-called the 5' RACE reads with MiXCR, one entry per CDR3 protein. This sample yields approximately 260,000 distinct CDR3 sequences, of which around 15% are seen a single time; approximately 3.6% belongs to the top ten. The rearrangement links TRBV7-2 to TRBJ2-5; TRBD1 matches 7 bases. The sequence was obtained from a man between 18 and 35 years old who had mild COVID-19 (a few samples of this study predate the infection). Cell type and time point are not known. Specimen: PBMCs or a T cell subset sorted from them (not recorded which). In DNA, the CDR3 is TGTGCCAGCAGCTTAGACAGGGGTGACGGGACCCAGTACTTC. It translates to CASSLDRGDGTQYF.